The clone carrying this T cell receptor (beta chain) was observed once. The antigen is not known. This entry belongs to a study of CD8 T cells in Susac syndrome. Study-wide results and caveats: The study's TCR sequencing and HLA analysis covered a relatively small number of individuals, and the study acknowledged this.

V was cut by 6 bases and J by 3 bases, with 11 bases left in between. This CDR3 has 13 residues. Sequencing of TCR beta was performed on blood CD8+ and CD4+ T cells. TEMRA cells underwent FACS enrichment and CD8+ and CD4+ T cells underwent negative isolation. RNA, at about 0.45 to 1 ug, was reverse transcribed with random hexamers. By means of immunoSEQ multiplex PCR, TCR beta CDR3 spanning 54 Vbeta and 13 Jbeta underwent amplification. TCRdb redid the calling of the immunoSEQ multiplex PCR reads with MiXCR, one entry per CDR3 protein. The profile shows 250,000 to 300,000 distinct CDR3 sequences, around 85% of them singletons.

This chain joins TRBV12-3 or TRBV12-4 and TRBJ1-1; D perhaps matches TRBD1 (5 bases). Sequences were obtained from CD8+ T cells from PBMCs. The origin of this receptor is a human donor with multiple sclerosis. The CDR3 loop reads CASRRWDDTEAFF. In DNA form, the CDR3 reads TGTGCCAGCAGGCGTTGGGACGACACTGAAGCTTTCTTT.